This T cell receptor beta chain derives from a study of blood T cell repertoires in COVID-19. In the study overall: Spain, Italy and the United States supplied samples that represented acute and convalescent COVID-19. Sources were T cells, B-cell-depleted T cells, or PBMCs; the material itself was cDNA or gDNA.

In the original processing: Amplifying reference gene primers gave estimates of nucleated cell counts. Profiling relied on immunoSEQ multiplex PCR, and the TCRdb table lists in-frame clones only, not all of them. V and J calls and clone size come straight from that table; D and trimming were deduced from the DNA. The profile shows 110,000 or so clones, 65% to 90% of them singletons. Germline trimming cut 4 bases from V and 4 bases from J; bases unmatched to any gene: 10. CDR1 and CDR2 (germline): LNHDA, SQIVND (reference sequence). This CDR3 spans 16 amino acids. This chain connects TRBV19 to TRBJ1-1, with 9 bases identical to TRBD1. This clonotype was sampled from a woman of 80 years or more with active or convalescent COVID-19. The specimen sequenced was peripheral blood. This CDR3 is CASSTPRDRDITEAFF. In DNA, the CDR3 is TGTGCCAGTAGTACCCCGAGGGACAGGGACATCACTGAAGCTTTCTTT.